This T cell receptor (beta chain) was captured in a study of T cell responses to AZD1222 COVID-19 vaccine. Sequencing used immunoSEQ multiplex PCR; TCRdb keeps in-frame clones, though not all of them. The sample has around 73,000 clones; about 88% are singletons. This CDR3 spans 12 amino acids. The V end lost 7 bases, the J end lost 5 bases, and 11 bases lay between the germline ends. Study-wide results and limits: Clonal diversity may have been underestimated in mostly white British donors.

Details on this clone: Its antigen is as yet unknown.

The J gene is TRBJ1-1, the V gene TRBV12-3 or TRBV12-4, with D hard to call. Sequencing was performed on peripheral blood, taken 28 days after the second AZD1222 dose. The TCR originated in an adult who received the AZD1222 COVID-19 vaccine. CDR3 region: CASKYGQTEAFF. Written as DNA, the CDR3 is TGTGCCAGCAAATATGGTCAGACTGAAGCTTTCTTT.